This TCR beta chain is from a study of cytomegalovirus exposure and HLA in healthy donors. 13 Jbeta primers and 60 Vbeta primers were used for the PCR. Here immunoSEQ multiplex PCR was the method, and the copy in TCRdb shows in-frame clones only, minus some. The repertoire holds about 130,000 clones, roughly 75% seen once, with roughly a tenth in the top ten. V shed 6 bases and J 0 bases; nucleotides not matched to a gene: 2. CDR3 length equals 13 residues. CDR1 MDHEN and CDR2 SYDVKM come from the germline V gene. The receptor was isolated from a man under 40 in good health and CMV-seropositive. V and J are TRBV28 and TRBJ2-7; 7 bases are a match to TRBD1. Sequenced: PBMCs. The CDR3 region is CASRPGGSYEQYF. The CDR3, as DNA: TGTGCCAGCAGACCAGGGGGCTCCTACGAGCAGTACTTC.